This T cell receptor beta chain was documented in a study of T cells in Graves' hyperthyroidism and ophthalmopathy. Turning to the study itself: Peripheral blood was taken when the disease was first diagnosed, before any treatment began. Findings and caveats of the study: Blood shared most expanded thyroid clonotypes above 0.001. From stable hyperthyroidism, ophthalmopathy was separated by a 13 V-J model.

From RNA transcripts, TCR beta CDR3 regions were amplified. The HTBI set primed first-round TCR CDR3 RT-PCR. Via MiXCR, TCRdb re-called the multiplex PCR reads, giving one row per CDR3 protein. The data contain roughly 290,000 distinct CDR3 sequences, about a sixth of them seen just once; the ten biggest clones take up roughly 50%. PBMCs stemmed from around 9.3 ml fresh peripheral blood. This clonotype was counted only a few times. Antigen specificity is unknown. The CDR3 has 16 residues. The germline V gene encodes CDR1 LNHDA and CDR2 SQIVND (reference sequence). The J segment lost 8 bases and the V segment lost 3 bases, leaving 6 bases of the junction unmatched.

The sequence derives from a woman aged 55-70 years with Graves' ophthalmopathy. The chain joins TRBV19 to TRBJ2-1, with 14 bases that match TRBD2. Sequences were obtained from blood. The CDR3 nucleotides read TGTGCCAGTAGTATCCTCGGGACTAGCGGGAGATATGAGCAGTTCTTC. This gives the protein CASSILGTSGRYEQFF.